This paragraph covers one T cell receptor (beta chain) sequence. Germline lookup yields CDR1 SGHRS and CDR2 YFSETQ. The CDR3 length is 13 residues. V was pared by 4 bases and J by 3 bases, with 2 bases of the junction left unmatched. This specimen comes from a study of neurological immune-mediated disorders. TCRdb re-derived calls from the 5' RACE reads in MiXCR, one entry per CDR3 protein. The top ten clones hold 4.4% of a sample with about 51,000 distinct CDR3 sequences, around a sixth of them seen once. A blood bank in Maryland, USA, provided the volunteers who served as healthy controls. The unsorted libraries were produced from 2 million PBMCs held at -80 C.

The TCR was taken from a man aged 55 to 70 in good health. The sample was PBMCs. J is TRBJ2-5 and V is TRBV5-1, with 8 positions matching TRBD1. The CDR3 DNA follows: TGCGCCAGCAGCCAGACAGGGGAAGAGACCCAGTACTTC. The encoded protein is CASSQTGEETQYF.